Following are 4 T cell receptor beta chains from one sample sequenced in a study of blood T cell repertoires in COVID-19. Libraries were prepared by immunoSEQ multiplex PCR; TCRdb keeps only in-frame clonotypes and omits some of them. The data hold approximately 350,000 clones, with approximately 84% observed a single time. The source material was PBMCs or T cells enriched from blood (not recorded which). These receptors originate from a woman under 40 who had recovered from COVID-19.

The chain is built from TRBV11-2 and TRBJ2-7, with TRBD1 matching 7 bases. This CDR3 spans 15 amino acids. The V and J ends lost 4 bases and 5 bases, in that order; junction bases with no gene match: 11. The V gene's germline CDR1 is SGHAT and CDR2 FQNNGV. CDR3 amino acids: CASSYPSTGNHEQYF. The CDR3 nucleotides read TGTGCCAGCAGCTACCCTTCGACAGGGAACCACGAGCAGTACTTC.

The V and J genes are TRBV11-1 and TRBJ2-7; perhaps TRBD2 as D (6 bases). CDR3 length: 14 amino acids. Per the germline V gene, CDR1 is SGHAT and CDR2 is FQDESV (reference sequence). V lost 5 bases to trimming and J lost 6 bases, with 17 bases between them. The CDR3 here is CASSPGTGDLEQYF. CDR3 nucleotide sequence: TGTGCCAGCAGCCCAGGGACGGGGGACCTCGAGCAGTACTTC.

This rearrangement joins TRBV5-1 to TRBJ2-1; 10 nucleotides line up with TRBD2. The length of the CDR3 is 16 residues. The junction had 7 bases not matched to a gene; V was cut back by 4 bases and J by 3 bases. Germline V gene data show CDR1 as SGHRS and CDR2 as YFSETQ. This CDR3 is CASSPILAGDYNEQFF. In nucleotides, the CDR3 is TGCGCCAGCAGCCCCATCCTAGCGGGAGACTACAATGAGCAGTTCTTC.

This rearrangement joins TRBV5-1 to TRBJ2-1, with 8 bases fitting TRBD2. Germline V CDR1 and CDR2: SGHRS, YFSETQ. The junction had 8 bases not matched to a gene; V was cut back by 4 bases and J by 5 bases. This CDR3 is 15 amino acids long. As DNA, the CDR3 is TGCGCCAGCAGCCCCTTGGCGGGGGGAAACAATGAGCAGTTCTTC. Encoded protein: CASSPLAGGNNEQFF.